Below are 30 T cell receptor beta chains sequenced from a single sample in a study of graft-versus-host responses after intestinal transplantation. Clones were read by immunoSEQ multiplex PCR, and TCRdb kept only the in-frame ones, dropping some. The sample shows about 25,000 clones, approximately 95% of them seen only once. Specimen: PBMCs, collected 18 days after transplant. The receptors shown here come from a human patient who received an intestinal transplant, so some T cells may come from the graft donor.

The CDR3 loop reads CASSIGSGEFSYNEQFF. The CDR3 bases are TGTGCCAGTAGTATAGGGTCCGGGGAATTCTCCTACAATGAGCAGTTCTTC. This chain joins TRBV19 and TRBJ2-1, with D possibly TRBD2 on 5 matching bases. Germline V gives CDR1 LNHDA, CDR2 SQIVND (reference sequence). Trimming took 1 base from V and 0 from J, leaving 13 bases between them. The CDR3 contains 17 residues.

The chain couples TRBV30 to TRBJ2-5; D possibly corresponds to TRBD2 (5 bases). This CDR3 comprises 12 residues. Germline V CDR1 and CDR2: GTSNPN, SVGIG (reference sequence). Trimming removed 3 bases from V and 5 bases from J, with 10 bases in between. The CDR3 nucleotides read TGTGCCTGGAGCCCCCCGGGGGAGACCCAGTACTTC. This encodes CAWSPPGETQYF.

CDR3 protein: CASSYSWVTEAFF. DNA of the CDR3: TGTGCCAGCAGTTACTCGTGGGTAACTGAAGCTTTCTTT. This chain joins TRBV6-5 and TRBJ1-1; D call uncertain. Looked up from germline, CDR1 is MNHEY and CDR2 is SVGAGI. The CDR3 sequence is 13 residues long. V lost 0 bases to trimming and J lost 5 bases, with 7 bases between them.

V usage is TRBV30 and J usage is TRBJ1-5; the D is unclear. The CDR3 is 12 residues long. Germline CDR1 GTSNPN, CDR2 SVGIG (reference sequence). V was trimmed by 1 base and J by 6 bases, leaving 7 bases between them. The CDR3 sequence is CAWSEGLQPQHF. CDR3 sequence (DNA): TGTGCCTGGAGTGAAGGGCTTCAGCCCCAGCATTTT.

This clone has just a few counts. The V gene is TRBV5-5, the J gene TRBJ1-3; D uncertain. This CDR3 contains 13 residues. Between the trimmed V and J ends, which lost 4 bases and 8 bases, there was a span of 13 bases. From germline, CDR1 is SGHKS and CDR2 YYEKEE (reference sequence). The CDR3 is CASSEGLQHTIYF. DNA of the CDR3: TGTGCCAGCAGCGAAGGCCTTCAACACACCATATATTTT. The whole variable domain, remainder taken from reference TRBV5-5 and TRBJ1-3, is DAGVTQSPTHLIKTRGQQVTLRCSPISGHKSVSWYQQVLGQGPQFIFQYYEKEERGRGNFPDRFSARQFPNYSSELNVNALLLGDSALYLCASSEGLQHTIYFGEGSWLTVV.

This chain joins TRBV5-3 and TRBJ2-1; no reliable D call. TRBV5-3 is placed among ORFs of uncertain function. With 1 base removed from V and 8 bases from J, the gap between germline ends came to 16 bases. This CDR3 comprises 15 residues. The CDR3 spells CARSLRCGAGDEQFF. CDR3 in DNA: TGTGCCAGAAGCTTGCGATGCGGAGCTGGCGATGAGCAGTTCTTC.

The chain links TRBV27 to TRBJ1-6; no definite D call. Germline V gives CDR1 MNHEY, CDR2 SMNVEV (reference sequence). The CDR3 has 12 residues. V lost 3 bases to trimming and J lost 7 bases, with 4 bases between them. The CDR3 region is CASSLQNSPLHF. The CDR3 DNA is TGTGCCAGCAGTTTGCAGAATTCACCCCTCCACTTT.

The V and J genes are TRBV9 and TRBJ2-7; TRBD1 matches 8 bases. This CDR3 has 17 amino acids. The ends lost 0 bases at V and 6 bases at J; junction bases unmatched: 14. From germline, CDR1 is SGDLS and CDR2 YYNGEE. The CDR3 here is CASSVGGFGQGEGEQYF. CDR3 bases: TGTGCCAGCAGCGTAGGGGGCTTCGGACAGGGAGAAGGCGAGCAGTACTTC.

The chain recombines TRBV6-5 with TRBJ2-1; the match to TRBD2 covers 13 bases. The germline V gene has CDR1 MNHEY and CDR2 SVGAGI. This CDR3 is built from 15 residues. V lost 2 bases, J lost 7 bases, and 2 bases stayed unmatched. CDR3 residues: CASSYLGLAGNEQFF. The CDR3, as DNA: TGTGCCAGCAGTTACCTGGGACTAGCGGGGAATGAGCAGTTCTTC.

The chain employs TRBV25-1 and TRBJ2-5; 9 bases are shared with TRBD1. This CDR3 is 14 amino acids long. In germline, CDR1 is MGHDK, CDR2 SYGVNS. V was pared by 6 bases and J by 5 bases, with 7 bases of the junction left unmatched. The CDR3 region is CASRTGGAWETQYF. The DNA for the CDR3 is TGTGCCAGCAGAACAGGGGGCGCCTGGGAGACCCAGTACTTC.

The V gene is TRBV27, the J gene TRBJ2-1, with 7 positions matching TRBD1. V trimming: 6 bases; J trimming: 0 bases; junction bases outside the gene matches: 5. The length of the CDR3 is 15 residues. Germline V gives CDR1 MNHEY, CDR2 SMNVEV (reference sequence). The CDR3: CASSWGQFSYNEQFF. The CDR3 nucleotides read TGTGCCAGCAGCTGGGGACAGTTCTCCTACAATGAGCAGTTCTTC.

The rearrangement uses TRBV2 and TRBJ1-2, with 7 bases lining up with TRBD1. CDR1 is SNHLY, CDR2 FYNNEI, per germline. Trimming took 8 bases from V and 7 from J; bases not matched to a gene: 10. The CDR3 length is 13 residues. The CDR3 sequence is CASLQGTQGGYTF. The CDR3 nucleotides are TGTGCCAGCCTACAGGGGACCCAGGGTGGCTACACCTTC.

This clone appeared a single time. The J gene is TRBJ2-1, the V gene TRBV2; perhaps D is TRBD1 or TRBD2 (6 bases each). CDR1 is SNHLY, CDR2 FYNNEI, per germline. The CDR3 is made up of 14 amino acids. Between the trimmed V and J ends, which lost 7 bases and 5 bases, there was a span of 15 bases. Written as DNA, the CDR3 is TGTGCCAGCATCCCGGGGGCTGGGCACAATGAGCAGTTCTTC. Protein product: CASIPGAGHNEQFF.

The CDR3 DNA is TGTGCCACCAGCAGAGACCCAACGTACAGGGCTGGGGGCTATGGCTACACCTTC. Translated: CATSRDPTYRAGGYGYTF. The chain joins TRBV15 to TRBJ1-2, with D perhaps TRBD1 (6 bases). The CDR3 sequence is 18 residues long. The germline gives CDR1 LNHNV, CDR2 YYDKDF (reference sequence). V was shortened by 0 bases and J by 4 bases, with 21 bases between the two germline ends.

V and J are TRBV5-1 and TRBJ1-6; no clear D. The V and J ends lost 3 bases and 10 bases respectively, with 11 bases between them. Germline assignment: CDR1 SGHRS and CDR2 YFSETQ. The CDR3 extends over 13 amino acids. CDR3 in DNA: TGCGCCAGCAGCTACGACGGTGGATCACCCCTCCACTTT. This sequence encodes CASSYDGGSPLHF.

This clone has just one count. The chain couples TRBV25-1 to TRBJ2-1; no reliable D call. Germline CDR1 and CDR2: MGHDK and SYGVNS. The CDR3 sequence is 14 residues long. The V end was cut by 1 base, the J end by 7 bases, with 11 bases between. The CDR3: CASSESNRANEQFF. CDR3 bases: TGTGCCAGCAGTGAATCTAATAGAGCTAATGAGCAGTTCTTC.

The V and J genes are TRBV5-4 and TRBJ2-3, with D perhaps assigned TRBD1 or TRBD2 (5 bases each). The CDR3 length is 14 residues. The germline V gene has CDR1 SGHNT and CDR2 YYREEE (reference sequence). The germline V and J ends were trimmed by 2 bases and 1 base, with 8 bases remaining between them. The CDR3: CASSLRGGTDTQYF. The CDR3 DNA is TGTGCCAGCAGCTTAAGAGGGGGCACAGATACGCAGTATTTT.

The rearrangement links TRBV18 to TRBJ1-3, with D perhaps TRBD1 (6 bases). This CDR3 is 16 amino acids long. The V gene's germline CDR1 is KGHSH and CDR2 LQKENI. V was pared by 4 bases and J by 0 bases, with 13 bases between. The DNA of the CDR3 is TGTGCCAGCTCACGTCTGACAGGCACCTCTGGAAACACCATATATTTT. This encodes CASSRLTGTSGNTIYF. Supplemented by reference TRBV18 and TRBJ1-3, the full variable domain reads NAGVMQNPRHLVRRRGQEARLRCSPMKGHSHVYWYRQLPEEGLKFMVYLQKENIIDESGMPKERFSAEFPKEGPSILRIQQVVRGDSAAYFCASSRLTGTSGNTIYFGEGSWLTVV.

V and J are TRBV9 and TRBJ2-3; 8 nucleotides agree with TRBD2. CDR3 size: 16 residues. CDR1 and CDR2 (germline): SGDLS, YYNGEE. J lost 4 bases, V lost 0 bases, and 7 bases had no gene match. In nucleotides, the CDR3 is TGTGCCAGCAGCGTAGAGGGCGGGGGGAGGTCAGATACGCAGTATTTT. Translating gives CASSVEGGGRSDTQYF.

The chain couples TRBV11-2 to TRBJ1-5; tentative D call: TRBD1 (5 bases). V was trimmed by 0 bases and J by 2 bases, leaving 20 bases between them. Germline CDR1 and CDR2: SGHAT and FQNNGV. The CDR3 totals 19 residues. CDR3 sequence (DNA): TGTGCCAGCAGCTTAGAAGCAGGCGCAGGGATTAGGGGCAATCAGCCCCAGCATTTT. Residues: CASSLEAGAGIRGNQPQHF.

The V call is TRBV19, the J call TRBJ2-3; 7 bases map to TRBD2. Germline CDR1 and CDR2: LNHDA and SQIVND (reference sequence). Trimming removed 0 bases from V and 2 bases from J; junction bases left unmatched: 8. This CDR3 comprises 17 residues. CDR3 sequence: CASSIDGPAGPTDTQYF. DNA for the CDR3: TGTGCCAGTAGTATAGATGGCCCAGCGGGGCCCACAGATACGCAGTATTTT.

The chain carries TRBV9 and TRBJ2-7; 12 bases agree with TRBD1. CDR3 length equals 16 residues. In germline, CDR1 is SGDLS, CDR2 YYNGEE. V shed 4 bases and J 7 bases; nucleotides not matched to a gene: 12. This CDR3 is CASSITGTGGAGEQYF. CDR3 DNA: TGTGCCAGCAGCATCACCGGGACAGGGGGCGCGGGGGAGCAGTACTTC.

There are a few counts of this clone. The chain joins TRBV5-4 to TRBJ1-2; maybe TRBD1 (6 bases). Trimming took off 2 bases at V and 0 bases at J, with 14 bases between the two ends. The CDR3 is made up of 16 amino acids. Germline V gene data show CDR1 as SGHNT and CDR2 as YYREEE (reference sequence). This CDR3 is CASSFGGAQANYGYTF. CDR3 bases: TGTGCCAGCAGCTTCGGGGGGGCACAAGCTAACTATGGCTACACCTTC. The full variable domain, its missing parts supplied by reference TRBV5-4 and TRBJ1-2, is ETGVTQSPTHLIKTRGQQVTLRCSSQSGHNTVSWYQQALGQGPQFIFQYYREEENGRGNFPPRFSGLQFPNYSSELNVNALELDDSALYLCASSFGGAQANYGYTFGSGTRLTVV.

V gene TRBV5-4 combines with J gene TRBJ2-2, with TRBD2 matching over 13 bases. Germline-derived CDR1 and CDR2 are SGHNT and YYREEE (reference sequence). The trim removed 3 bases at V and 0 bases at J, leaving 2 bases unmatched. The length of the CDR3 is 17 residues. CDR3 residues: CASSSGLAGTNTGELFF. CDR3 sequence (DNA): TGTGCCAGCAGCTCGGGACTAGCGGGGACGAACACCGGGGAGCTGTTTTTT.

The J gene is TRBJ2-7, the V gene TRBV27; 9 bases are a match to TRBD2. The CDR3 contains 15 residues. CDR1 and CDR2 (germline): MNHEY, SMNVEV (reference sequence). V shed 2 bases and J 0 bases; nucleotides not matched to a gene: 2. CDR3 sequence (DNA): TGTGCCAGCAGTTTAAGCGGGGGGCTCTCCTACGAGCAGTACTTC. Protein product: CASSLSGGLSYEQYF.

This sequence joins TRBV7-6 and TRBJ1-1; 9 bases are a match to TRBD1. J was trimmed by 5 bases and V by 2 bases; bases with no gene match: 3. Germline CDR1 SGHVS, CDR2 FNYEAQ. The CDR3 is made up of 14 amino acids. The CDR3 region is CASSLWTGATEAFF. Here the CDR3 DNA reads TGTGCCAGCAGCTTATGGACAGGGGCTACTGAAGCTTTCTTT.

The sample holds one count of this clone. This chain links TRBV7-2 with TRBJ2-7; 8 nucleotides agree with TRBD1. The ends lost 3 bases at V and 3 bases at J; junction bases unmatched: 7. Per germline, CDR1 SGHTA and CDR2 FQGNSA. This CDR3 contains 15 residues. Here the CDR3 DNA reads TGTGCCAGCAGCTTGGGCACAGGGGGTGGCTACGAGCAGTACTTC. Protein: CASSLGTGGGYEQYF. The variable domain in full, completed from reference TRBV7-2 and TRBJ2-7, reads GAGVSQSPSNKVTEKGKDVELRCDPISGHTALYWYRQSLGQGLEFLIYFQGNSAPDKSGLPSDRFSAERTGGSVSTLTIQRTQQEDSAVYLCASSLGTGGGYEQYFGPGTRLTVT.

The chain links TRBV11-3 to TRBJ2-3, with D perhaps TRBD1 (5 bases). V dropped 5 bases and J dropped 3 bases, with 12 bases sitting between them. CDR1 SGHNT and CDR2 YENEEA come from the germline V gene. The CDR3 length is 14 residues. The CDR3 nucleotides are TGTGCCAGCAGCAATTCCCAGGGAACAGATACGCAGTATTTT. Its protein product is CASSNSQGTDTQYF.

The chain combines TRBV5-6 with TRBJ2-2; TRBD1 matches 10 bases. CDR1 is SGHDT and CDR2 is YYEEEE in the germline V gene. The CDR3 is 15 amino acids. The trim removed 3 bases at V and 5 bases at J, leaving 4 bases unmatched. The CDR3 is CASSSDRGKTGELFF. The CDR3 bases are TGTGCCAGCAGCTCGGACAGGGGGAAGACCGGGGAGCTGTTTTTT. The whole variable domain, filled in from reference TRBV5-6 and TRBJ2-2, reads DAGVTQSPTHLIKTRGQQVTLRCSPKSGHDTVSWYQQALGQGPQFIFQYYEEEERQRGNFPDRFSGHQFPNYSSELNVNALLLGDSALYLCASSSDRGKTGELFFGEGSRLTVL.

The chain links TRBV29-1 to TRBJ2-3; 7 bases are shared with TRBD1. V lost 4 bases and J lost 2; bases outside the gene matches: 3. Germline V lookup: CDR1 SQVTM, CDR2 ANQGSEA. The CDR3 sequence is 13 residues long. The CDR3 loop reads CSVGGQNTDTQYF. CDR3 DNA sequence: TGCAGCGTTGGGGGACAGAACACAGATACGCAGTATTTT.